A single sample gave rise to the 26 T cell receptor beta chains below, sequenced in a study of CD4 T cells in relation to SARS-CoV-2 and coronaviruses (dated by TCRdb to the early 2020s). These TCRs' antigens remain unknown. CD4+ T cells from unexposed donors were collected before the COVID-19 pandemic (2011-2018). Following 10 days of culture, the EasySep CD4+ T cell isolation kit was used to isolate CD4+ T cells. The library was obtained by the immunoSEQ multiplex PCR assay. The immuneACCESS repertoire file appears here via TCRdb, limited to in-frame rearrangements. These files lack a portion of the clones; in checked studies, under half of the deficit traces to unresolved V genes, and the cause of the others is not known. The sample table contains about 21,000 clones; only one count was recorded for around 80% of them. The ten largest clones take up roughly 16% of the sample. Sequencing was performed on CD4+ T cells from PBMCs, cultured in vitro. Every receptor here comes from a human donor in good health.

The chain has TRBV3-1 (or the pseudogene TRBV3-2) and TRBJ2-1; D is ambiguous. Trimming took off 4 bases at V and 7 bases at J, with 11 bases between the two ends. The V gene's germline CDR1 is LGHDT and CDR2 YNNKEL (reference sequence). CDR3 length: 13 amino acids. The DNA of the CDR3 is TGTGCCAGCAGCCCAATACTTGGGAATGAGCAGTTCTTC. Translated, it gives CASSPILGNEQFF.

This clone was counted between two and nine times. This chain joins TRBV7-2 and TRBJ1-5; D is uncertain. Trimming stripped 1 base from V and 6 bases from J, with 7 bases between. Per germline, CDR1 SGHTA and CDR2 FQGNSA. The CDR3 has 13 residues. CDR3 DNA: TGTGCCAGCAGCTTAGTGAATGGTCAGCCCCAGCATTTT. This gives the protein CASSLVNGQPQHF.

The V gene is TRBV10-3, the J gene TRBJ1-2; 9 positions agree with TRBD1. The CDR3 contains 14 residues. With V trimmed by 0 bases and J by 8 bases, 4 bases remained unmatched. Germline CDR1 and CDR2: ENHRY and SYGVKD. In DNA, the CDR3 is TGTGCCATCAGTGAGTCGGGGGACAGGGCCGGCTACACCTTC. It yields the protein CAISESGDRAGYTF.

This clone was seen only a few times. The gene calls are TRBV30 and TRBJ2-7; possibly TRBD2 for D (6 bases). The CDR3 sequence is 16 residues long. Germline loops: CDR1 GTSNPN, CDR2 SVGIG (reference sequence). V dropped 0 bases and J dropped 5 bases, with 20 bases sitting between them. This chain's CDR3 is CAWSVLGGRRTNEQYF. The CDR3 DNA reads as TGTGCCTGGAGTGTACTTGGGGGGAGGAGGACCAACGAGCAGTACTTC.

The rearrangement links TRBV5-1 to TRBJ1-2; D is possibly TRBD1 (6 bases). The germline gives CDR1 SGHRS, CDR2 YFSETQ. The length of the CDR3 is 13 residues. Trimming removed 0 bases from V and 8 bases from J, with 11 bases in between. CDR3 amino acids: CASSLGRGRGYTF. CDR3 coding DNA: TGCGCCAGCAGCTTGGGCCGGGGGCGAGGCTACACCTTC.

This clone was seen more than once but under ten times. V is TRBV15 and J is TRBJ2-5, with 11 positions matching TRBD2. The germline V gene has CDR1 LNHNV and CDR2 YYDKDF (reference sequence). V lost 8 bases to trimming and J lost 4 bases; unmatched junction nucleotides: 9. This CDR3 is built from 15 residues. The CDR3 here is CATSASLAGAETQYF. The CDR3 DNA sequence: TGTGCCACCTCAGCGTCACTAGCGGGAGCAGAGACCCAGTACTTC.

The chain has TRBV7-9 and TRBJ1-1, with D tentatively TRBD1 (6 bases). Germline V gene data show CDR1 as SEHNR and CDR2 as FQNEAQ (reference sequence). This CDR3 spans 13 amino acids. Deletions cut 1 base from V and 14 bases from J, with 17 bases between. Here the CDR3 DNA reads TGTGCCAGCAGCTTAGAATCGGGGGCCTATTTATTCTTT. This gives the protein CASSLESGAYLFF.

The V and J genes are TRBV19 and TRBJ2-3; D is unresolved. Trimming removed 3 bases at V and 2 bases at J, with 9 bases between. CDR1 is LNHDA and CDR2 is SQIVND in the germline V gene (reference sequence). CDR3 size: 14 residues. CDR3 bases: TGTGCCAGTAGTATTAAGGGCCCCACAGATACGCAGTATTTT. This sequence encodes CASSIKGPTDTQYF.

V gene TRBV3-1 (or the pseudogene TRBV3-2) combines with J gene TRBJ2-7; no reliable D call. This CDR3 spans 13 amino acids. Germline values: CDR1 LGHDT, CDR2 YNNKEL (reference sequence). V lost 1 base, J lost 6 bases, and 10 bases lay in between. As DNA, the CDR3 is TGTGCCAGCAGCCAAGTTGTTCGAAGCGAGCAGTACTTC. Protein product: CASSQVVRSEQYF.

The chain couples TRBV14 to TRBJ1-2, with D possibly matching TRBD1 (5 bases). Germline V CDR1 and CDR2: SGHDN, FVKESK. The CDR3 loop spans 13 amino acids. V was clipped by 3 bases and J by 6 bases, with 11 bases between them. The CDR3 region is CASSHRGANGYTF. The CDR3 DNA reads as TGTGCCAGCAGCCATCGAGGGGCTAATGGCTACACCTTC.

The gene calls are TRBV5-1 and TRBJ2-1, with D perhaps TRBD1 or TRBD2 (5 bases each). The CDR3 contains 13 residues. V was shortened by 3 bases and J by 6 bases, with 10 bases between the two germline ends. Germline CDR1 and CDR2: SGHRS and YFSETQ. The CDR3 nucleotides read TGCGCCAGCAGCTGGGGACGACGCAATGAGCAGTTCTTC. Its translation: CASSWGRRNEQFF.

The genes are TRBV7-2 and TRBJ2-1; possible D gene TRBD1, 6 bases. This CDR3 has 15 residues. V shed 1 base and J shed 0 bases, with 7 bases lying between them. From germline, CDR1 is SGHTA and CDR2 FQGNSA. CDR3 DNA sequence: TGTGCCAGCAGCTTAGGGACAGTCTCCTACAATGAGCAGTTCTTC. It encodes CASSLGTVSYNEQFF. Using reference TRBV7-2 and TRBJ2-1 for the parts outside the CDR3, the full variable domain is GAGVSQSPSNKVTEKGKDVELRCDPISGHTALYWYRQSLGQGLEFLIYFQGNSAPDKSGLPSDRFSAERTGGSVSTLTIQRTQQEDSAVYLCASSLGTVSYNEQFFGPGTRLTVL.

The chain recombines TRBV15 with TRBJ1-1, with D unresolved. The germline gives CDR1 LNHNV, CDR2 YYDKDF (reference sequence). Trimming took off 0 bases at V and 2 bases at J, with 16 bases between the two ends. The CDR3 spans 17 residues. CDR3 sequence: CATSRDPPGGINTEAFF. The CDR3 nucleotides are TGTGCCACCAGCAGAGATCCTCCAGGCGGCATTAACACTGAAGCTTTCTTT.

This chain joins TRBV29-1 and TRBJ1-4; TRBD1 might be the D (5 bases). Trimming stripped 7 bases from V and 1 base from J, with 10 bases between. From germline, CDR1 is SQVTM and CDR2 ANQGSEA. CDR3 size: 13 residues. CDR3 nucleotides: TGCAGCGCTTATGACAGAACTAATGAAAAACTGTTTTTT. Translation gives CSAYDRTNEKLFF.

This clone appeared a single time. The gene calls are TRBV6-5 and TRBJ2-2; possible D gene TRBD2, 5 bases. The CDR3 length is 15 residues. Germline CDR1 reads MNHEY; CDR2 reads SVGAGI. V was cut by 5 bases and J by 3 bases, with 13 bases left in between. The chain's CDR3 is CASSSGSPDTGELFF. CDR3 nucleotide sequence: TGTGCCAGCAGTAGCGGATCGCCGGACACCGGGGAGCTGTTTTTT.

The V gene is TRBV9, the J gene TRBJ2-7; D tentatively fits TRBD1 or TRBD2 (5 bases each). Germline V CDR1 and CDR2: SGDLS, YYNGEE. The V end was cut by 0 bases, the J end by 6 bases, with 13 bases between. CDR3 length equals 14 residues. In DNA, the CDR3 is TGTGCCAGCAGCGTAGTTGAGGGGTTCGGCGAGCAGTACTTC. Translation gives CASSVVEGFGEQYF. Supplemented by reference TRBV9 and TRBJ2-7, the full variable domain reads DSGVTQTPKHLITATGQRVTLRCSPRSGDLSVYWYQQSLDQGLQFLIQYYNGEERAKGNILERFSAQQFPDLHSELNLSSLELGDSALYFCASSVVEGFGEQYFGPGTRLTVT.

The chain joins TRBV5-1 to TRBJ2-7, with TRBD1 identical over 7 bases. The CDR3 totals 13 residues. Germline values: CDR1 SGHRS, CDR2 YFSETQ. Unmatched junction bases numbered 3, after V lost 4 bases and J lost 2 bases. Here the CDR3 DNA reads TGCGCCAGCAGCGGGGACAGAACCTACGAGCAGTACTTC. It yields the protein CASSGDRTYEQYF.

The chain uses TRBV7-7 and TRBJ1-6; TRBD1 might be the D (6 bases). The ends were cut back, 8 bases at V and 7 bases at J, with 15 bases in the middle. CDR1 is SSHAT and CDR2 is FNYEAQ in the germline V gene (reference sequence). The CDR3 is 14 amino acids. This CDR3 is CASGGGTLNSPLHF. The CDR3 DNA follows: TGTGCCAGCGGGGGCGGGACCCTGAATTCACCCCTCCACTTT.

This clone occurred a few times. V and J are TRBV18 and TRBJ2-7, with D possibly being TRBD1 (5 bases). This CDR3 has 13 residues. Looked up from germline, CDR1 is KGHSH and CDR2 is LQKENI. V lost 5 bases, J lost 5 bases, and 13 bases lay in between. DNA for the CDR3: TGTGCCAGCTCAAGCCAGGGTGCCCACGAGCAGTACTTC. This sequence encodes CASSSQGAHEQYF.

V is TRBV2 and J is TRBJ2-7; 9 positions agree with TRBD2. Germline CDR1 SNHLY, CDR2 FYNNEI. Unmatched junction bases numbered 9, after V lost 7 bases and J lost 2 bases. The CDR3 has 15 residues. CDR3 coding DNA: TGTGCCAGCAAAAGGCTTTCTAGCGGGGCCTACGAGCAGTACTTC. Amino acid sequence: CASKRLSSGAYEQYF.

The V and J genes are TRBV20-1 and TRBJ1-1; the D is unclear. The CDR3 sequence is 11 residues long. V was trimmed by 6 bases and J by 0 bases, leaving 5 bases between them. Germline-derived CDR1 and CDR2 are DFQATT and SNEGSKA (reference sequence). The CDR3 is CSAVMNTEAFF. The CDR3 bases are TGCAGTGCCGTTATGAACACTGAAGCTTTCTTT.

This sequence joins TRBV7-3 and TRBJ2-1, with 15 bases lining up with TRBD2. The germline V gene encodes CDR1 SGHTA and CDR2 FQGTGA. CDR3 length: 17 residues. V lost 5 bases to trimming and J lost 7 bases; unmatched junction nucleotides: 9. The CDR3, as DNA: TGTGCCAGCAGCGTTTTTGGCGGGACTAGCGGGGGGAATGAGCAGTTCTTC. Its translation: CASSVFGGTSGGNEQFF.

DNA of the CDR3: TGTGCCAGCTTCCTGGGGGGAGGCAGTGACGGTGAGCAGTTCTTC. Translation gives CASFLGGGSDGEQFF. The chain is built from TRBV6-5 and TRBJ2-1, with a tentative D call TRBD2 (6 bases). The V end was cut by 8 bases, the J end by 9 bases, with 23 bases between. The CDR3 loop spans 15 amino acids. Germline V gene lookup returns CDR1 MNHEY and CDR2 SVGAGI.

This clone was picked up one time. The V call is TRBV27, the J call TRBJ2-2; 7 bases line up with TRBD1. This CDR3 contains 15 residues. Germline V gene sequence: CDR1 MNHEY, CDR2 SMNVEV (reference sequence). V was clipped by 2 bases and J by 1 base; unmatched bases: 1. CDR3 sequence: CASSLRGRNTGELFF. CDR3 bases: TGTGCCAGCAGTTTAAGGGGGCGGAACACCGGGGAGCTGTTTTTT.

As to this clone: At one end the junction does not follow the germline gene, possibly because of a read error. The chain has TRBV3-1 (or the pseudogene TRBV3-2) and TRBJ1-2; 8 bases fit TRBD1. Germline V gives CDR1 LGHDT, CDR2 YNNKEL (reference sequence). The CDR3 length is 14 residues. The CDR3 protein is CASSQEAGGDAIAF. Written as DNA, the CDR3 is TGTGCCAGCAGCCAAGAAGCAGGGGGCGACGCTATCGCCTTC.

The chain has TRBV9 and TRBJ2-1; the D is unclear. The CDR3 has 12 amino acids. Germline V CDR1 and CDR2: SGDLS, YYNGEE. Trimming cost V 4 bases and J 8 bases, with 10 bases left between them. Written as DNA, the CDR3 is TGTGCCAGCAGCTTCCCGGGCGATGAGCAGTTCTTC. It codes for CASSFPGDEQFF. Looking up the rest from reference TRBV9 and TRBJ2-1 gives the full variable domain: DSGVTQTPKHLITATGQRVTLRCSPRSGDLSVYWYQQSLDQGLQFLIQYYNGEERAKGNILERFSAQQFPDLHSELNLSSLELGDSALYFCASSFPGDEQFFGPGTRLTVL.